These 22 T cell receptor beta chains share one sample of origin, sequenced in a study of blood T cell repertoires in COVID-19. Sequenced by immunoSEQ multiplex PCR; TCRdb stores in-frame clones only, minus some. Of tens of thousands of clones in the sample, around nine tenths are singletons; the top ten hold 4.5% to 6%. Sequenced material: peripheral blood. These receptors came from a middle-aged man with active or convalescent COVID-19.

The rearrangement links TRBV19 to TRBJ2-2; D is possibly TRBD1 (5 bases). Germline V CDR1 and CDR2: LNHDA, SQIVND (reference sequence). Trimming removed 6 bases from V and 7 bases from J, with 12 bases in between. The CDR3 has 13 amino acids. This CDR3 reads CASSPRAVGELFF. The CDR3, as DNA: TGTGCCAGTAGCCCCAGGGCGGTCGGGGAGCTGTTTTTT.

This clone was observed once. The chain has TRBV7-9 and TRBJ2-5; D is possibly TRBD2 (6 bases). CDR1 SEHNR and CDR2 FQNEAQ come from the germline V gene (reference sequence). Trimming removed 3 bases from V and 2 bases from J, with 7 bases in between. There are 13 residues in the CDR3. CDR3 sequence reads: CASSLGGQETQYF. CDR3 sequence (DNA): TGTGCCAGCAGCTTGGGGGGTCAAGAGACCCAGTACTTC.

The V call is TRBV5-1, the J call TRBJ1-2; D is uncertain. This CDR3 is 13 amino acids long. V lost 2 bases, J lost 3 bases, and 8 bases lay in between. Germline CDR1 and CDR2: SGHRS and YFSETQ. The CDR3 DNA reads as TGCGCCAGCAGCTTTGAGGGTGACTATGGCTACACCTTC. This encodes CASSFEGDYGYTF.

As for this clone: A junction end diverges from the germline sequence, so it may reflect a read error. V usage is TRBV11-3 and J usage is TRBJ2-1, with 7 nucleotides matching TRBD1. The V gene's germline CDR1 is SGHNT and CDR2 YENEEA. The CDR3 spans 15 residues. CDR3 protein: CTSSLTGTEDNEQFF. The CDR3, as DNA: TGTACCAGCAGCTTAACCGGGACAGAGGACAATGAGCAGTTCTTC.

The chain employs TRBV28 and TRBJ1-2, with D possibly being TRBD1 (6 bases). Germline lookup yields CDR1 MDHEN and CDR2 SYDVKM. This CDR3 region has 15 residues. Trimming cost V 1 base and J 8 bases, with 17 bases left between them. CDR3 protein: CASSLSSWGHQGYTF. The DNA for the CDR3 is TGTGCCAGCAGTTTATCCTCCTGGGGACATCAGGGCTACACCTTC.

This clone was seen just once. This chain joins TRBV13 and TRBJ2-1, with 8 bases fitting TRBD1. V trimming: 0 bases; J trimming: 2 bases; junction bases outside the gene matches: 0. Germline lookup yields CDR1 PRHDT and CDR2 FYEKMQ (reference sequence). The CDR3 length is 15 residues. CDR3 amino acids: CASSLGTGAYNEQFF. The CDR3 bases are TGTGCCAGCAGCTTAGGGACAGGGGCCTACAATGAGCAGTTCTTC. The full variable domain, its missing parts supplied by reference TRBV13 and TRBJ2-1, is AAGVIQSPRHLIKEKRETATLKCYPIPRHDTVYWYQQGPGQDPQFLISFYEKMQSDKGSIPDRFSAQQFSDYHSELNMSSLELGDSALYFCASSLGTGAYNEQFFGPGTRLTVL.

This chain links TRBV24-1 with TRBJ2-2; no clear D. There are 13 residues in the CDR3. Germline CDR1 KGHDR, CDR2 SFDVKD. The ends were cut back, 5 bases at V and 5 bases at J, with 8 bases in the middle. The CDR3 protein is CATSAPATGELFF. The CDR3 bases are TGTGCCACCAGTGCCCCCGCGACCGGGGAGCTGTTTTTT.

The chain employs TRBV12-3 or TRBV12-4 and TRBJ2-7; D may be TRBD2 (6 bases). Deletions cut 7 bases from V and 4 bases from J, with 11 bases between. The length of the CDR3 is 12 residues. The CDR3 region is CASTLAGYEQYF. The CDR3 nucleotides are TGTGCCAGCACCCTGGCGGGGTACGAGCAGTACTTC.

This clone was picked up a small number of times. The CDR3 sequence: CASSLDGGSYEQYF. In DNA form, the CDR3 reads TGTGCCAGCAGCTTAGACGGAGGATCCTACGAGCAGTACTTC. V is TRBV7-9 and J is TRBJ2-7; a possible D gene is TRBD2 (5 bases). Germline V CDR1 and CDR2: SEHNR, FQNEAQ (reference sequence). Deletions cut 1 base from V and 1 base from J, with 8 bases between. The CDR3 length is 14 residues.

This chain uses TRBV6-1 with TRBJ2-7; D gene unclear. The CDR3 runs to 13 residues. CDR1 is MNHNS and CDR2 is SASEGT in the germline V gene. Trimming stripped 2 bases from V and 3 bases from J, with 8 bases between. DNA for the CDR3: TGTGCCAGCAGTGAAACAGCTGTCTACGAGCAGTACGTC. This encodes CASSETAVYEQYV.

V is TRBV7-6 and J is TRBJ1-5; perhaps TRBD1 as D (5 bases). This CDR3 comprises 15 residues. The V gene's germline CDR1 is SGHVS and CDR2 FNYEAQ. V shed 2 bases and J shed 4 bases, with 12 bases lying between them. DNA of the CDR3: TGTGCCAGCAGCTTAACGGCAGGGTTGAATCAGCCCCAGCATTTT. Its protein is CASSLTAGLNQPQHF.

The CDR3, as DNA: TGTGCCAGCAGCTTGGGGAGGGACGGAAACACCATATATTTT. This codes for CASSLGRDGNTIYF. The chain carries TRBV5-4 and TRBJ1-3; perhaps TRBD1 as D (5 bases). The V gene lost 0 bases and the J gene lost 4 bases, with 8 bases spanning the gap. Germline assignment: CDR1 SGHNT and CDR2 YYREEE (reference sequence). The CDR3 totals 14 residues.

This chain uses TRBV11-1 with TRBJ2-1; 9 nucleotides line up with TRBD2. V dropped 8 bases and J dropped 6; count of bases not matched to a gene: 8. Germline V gene data show CDR1 as SGHAT and CDR2 as FQDESV (reference sequence). The CDR3 is 14 residues long. CDR3 DNA: TGTGCCAGCGCATCGGGACTAGCTCCCAATGAGCAGTTCTTC. Its protein is CASASGLAPNEQFF.

This chain joins TRBV29-1 and TRBJ1-1; D may be TRBD1 (5 bases). Trimming took 2 bases from V and 4 from J, leaving 11 bases between them. Germline CDR1 and CDR2: SQVTM and ANQGSEA. This CDR3 contains 13 residues. DNA of the CDR3: TGCAGCGTTGAAAGGCAGGGTGGCACTGAAGCTTTCTTT. Protein sequence: CSVERQGGTEAFF.

The chain recombines TRBV14 with TRBJ2-1; D is unclear. Germline V lookup: CDR1 SGHDN, CDR2 FVKESK. The CDR3 spans 15 residues. Between the trimmed V and J ends, which lost 0 bases and 5 bases, there was a span of 11 bases. CDR3 protein: CASSQEQQWHNEQFF. The CDR3 DNA reads TGTGCCAGCAGCCAAGAGCAACAGTGGCACAATGAGCAGTTCTTC.

J is TRBJ1-6 and V is TRBV2; D remains unclear. The CDR3 runs to 15 residues. Per germline, CDR1 SNHLY and CDR2 FYNNEI. V dropped 6 bases and J dropped 5 bases, with 14 bases sitting between them. The chain's CDR3 is CASRTSGINNSPLHF. CDR3 bases: TGTGCCAGCAGGACCTCGGGAATCAATAATTCACCCCTCCACTTT.

The chain joins TRBV7-9 to TRBJ2-4; TRBD2 might be the D (5 bases). The germline V gene has CDR1 SEHNR and CDR2 FQNEAQ (reference sequence). This CDR3 has 13 amino acids. The V end was cut by 3 bases, the J end by 8 bases, with 11 bases between. CDR3 protein: CASSFGEEDIQYF. CDR3 coding DNA: TGTGCCAGCAGCTTCGGTGAGGAGGACATTCAGTACTTC. The whole variable domain, remainder taken from reference TRBV7-9 and TRBJ2-4, is DTGVSQNPRHKITKRGQNVTFRCDPISEHNRLYWYRQTLGQGPEFLTYFQNEAQLEKSRLLSDRFSAERPKGSFSTLEIQRTEQGDSAMYLCASSFGEEDIQYFGAGTRLSVL.

The V call is TRBV19, the J call TRBJ2-1; possibly TRBD1 for D (5 bases). V lost 0 bases to trimming and J lost 3 bases, with 9 bases between them. The V gene's germline CDR1 is LNHDA and CDR2 SQIVND (reference sequence). The CDR3 spans 15 residues. The CDR3 here is CASSIDETDYNEQFF. CDR3 coding DNA: TGTGCCAGTAGTATAGACGAGACAGACTACAATGAGCAGTTCTTC.

This clone has just one count. The chain recombines TRBV7-2 with TRBJ1-1; D might be TRBD1 (6 bases). V gave up 1 base and J gave up 2 bases, with 8 bases separating them. Germline V lookup: CDR1 SGHTA, CDR2 FQGNSA. CDR3 length equals 14 residues. This CDR3 is CASSLDGTNTEAFF. CDR3 nucleotides: TGTGCCAGCAGCTTAGATGGGACAAACACTGAAGCTTTCTTT.

The rearrangement uses TRBV14 and TRBJ2-3; D gene uncertain. The CDR3 extends over 13 amino acids. CDR1 and CDR2 (germline): SGHDN, FVKESK. The V and J ends lost 4 bases and 1 base respectively, with 6 bases between them. CDR3 nucleotides: TGTGCCAGCAGCCTCTATGGCACAGATACGCAGTATTTT. Amino acid sequence: CASSLYGTDTQYF.

The chain combines TRBV13 with TRBJ1-6, with D perhaps matching TRBD1 (6 bases). V was clipped by 7 bases and J by 2 bases, with 12 bases between them. Germline loops: CDR1 PRHDT, CDR2 FYEKMQ (reference sequence). CDR3 length: 15 residues. The CDR3 DNA reads as TGTGCCAGCACTCAAGGGGGTACCTATAATTCACCCCTCCACTTT. Translated, it gives CASTQGGTYNSPLHF. Complete variable domain (other parts from reference TRBV13 and TRBJ1-6): AAGVIQSPRHLIKEKRETATLKCYPIPRHDTVYWYQQGPGQDPQFLISFYEKMQSDKGSIPDRFSAQQFSDYHSELNMSSLELGDSALYFCASTQGGTYNSPLHFGNGTRLTVT.

The J gene is TRBJ1-4, the V gene TRBV6-6; D possibly corresponds to TRBD1 (5 bases). The V end lost 4 bases, the J end lost 0 bases, and 9 bases lay between the germline ends. Germline V gene data show CDR1 as MNHNY and CDR2 as SVGAGI (reference sequence). The length of the CDR3 is 15 residues. The CDR3, as DNA: TGTGCCAGCAGTTCCCGGACAACAACTAATGAAAAACTGTTTTTT. Translating it yields CASSSRTTTNEKLFF.